The 17 T cell receptor beta chains below were found in one sample sequenced in a study of blood T cell repertoires in COVID-19. TCRdb keeps only in-frame clones here, not all; method: immunoSEQ multiplex PCR. The table shows about 110,000 clones, with about 87% occurring only once. Sequencing was done on a sample of peripheral blood. The source is a man in his fifties or sixties with active or convalescent COVID-19.

The J gene is TRBJ2-1, the V gene TRBV30; possible D gene TRBD2, 6 bases. This CDR3 has 15 residues. Germline V gene lookup returns CDR1 GTSNPN and CDR2 SVGIG (reference sequence). The V end lost 6 bases, the J end lost 4 bases, and 19 bases lay between the germline ends. The CDR3 DNA reads TGTGCCTGCCAAACGGGAGACACCGGATACAATGAGCAGTTCTTC. Its translation is CACQTGDTGYNEQFF.

The chain carries TRBV15 and TRBJ2-7; TRBD2 agrees at 10 bases. Unmatched junction bases numbered 8, after V lost 0 bases and J lost 0 bases. In germline, CDR1 is LNHNV, CDR2 YYDKDF (reference sequence). The CDR3 consists of 18 residues. The CDR3 reads CATSRDLSGRGYSYEQYF. In nucleotides, the CDR3 is TGTGCCACCAGCAGAGATCTAAGCGGGAGGGGTTACTCCTACGAGCAGTACTTC.

The CDR3 region is CASSPTSGRTGELFF. As DNA, the CDR3 is TGCGCCAGCAGCCCGACTAGCGGGAGAACCGGGGAGCTGTTTTTT. The V gene is TRBV5-1, the J gene TRBJ2-2, with 12 bases identical to TRBD2. The J segment lost 5 bases and the V segment lost 4 bases, leaving 3 bases of the junction unmatched. The CDR3 is 15 amino acids. Germline V gives CDR1 SGHRS, CDR2 YFSETQ.

The chain uses TRBV5-5 and TRBJ2-6; 9 nucleotides align to TRBD1. CDR3 length: 17 residues. V shed 5 bases and J 2 bases; nucleotides not matched to a gene: 8. CDR1 and CDR2 from the germline V gene are SGHKS and YYEKEE (reference sequence). This CDR3 reads CASRGGTGSAGANVLTF. For the CDR3, the DNA is TGTGCCAGCAGGGGTGGGACAGGGTCTGCTGGGGCCAACGTCCTGACTTTC. Full variable domain (missing parts from reference TRBV5-5 and TRBJ2-6): DAGVTQSPTHLIKTRGQQVTLRCSPISGHKSVSWYQQVLGQGPQFIFQYYEKEERGRGNFPDRFSARQFPNYSSELNVNALLLGDSALYLCASRGGTGSAGANVLTFGAGSRLTVL.

This chain joins TRBV10-3 and TRBJ1-3; TRBD1 matches at 7 bases. This CDR3 comprises 18 residues. V was clipped by 9 bases and J by 0 bases; unmatched bases: 17. Looked up from germline, CDR1 is ENHRY and CDR2 is SYGVKD. The CDR3, as DNA: TGTGCCATGGCTAACCGATGGGGACAGTCGGGCTCTGGAAACACCATATATTTT. The encoded protein is CAMANRWGQSGSGNTIYF.

This sequence joins TRBV5-1 and TRBJ2-7; D remains unclear. Germline CDR1 SGHRS, CDR2 YFSETQ. The CDR3 totals 14 residues. Trimming took 4 bases from V and 0 from J, leaving 11 bases between them. The CDR3 sequence: CASSNGPPSYEQYF. CDR3 sequence (DNA): TGCGCCAGCAGCAACGGTCCCCCCTCCTACGAGCAGTACTTC.

V and J are TRBV24-1 and TRBJ2-3, with 9 bases aligning to TRBD2. Germline V CDR1 and CDR2: KGHDR, SFDVKD. The CDR3 totals 23 residues. V was pared by 4 bases and J by 0 bases, with 25 bases of the junction left unmatched. Here the CDR3 DNA reads TGTGCCACCAGTGACTTCCGGGACGGATTAGCGGGAGAGCCGGATCCCAGCACAGATACGCAGTATTTT. It encodes CATSDFRDGLAGEPDPSTDTQYF.

The chain employs TRBV3-1 (or the pseudogene TRBV3-2) and TRBJ2-1, with a possible D match to TRBD1 (6 bases). The germline V gene encodes CDR1 LGHDT and CDR2 YNNKEL (reference sequence). This CDR3 comprises 15 residues. With 4 bases removed from V and 4 bases from J, the gap between germline ends came to 14 bases. CDR3 residues: CASSPTRDKYNEQFF. As DNA, the CDR3 is TGTGCCAGCAGCCCGACCCGGGACAAGTACAATGAGCAGTTCTTC.

The chain links TRBV5-1 to TRBJ1-3; D perhaps matches TRBD1 (5 bases). The germline V gene encodes CDR1 SGHRS and CDR2 YFSETQ. Trimming took 0 bases from V and 4 from J, leaving 14 bases between them. This CDR3 contains 16 residues. CDR3 sequence reads: CASSLASSRAGNTIYF. Written as DNA, the CDR3 is TGCGCCAGCAGCTTGGCCAGTTCCAGGGCCGGAAACACCATATATTTT.

The chain uses TRBV5-1 and TRBJ2-2, with TRBD1 identical over 8 bases. The V and J ends lost 4 bases and 5 bases, in that order; junction bases with no gene match: 4. CDR3 length: 14 amino acids. Germline CDR1 SGHRS, CDR2 YFSETQ. As DNA, the CDR3 is TGCGCCAGCAGCCCAGGGGGCGAAACCGGGGAGCTGTTTTTT. It is translated as CASSPGGETGELFF.

The chain couples TRBV5-1 to TRBJ2-7, with D possibly matching TRBD1 (6 bases). This CDR3 has 16 residues. Trimming shortened V by 0 bases and J by 5 bases, and 18 bases separated the two germline ends. CDR1 and CDR2 from the germline V gene are SGHRS and YFSETQ. CDR3 sequence reads: CASSLGTRGQGNEQYF. The CDR3 DNA reads as TGCGCCAGCAGCTTGGGAACTCGCGGCCAGGGGAACGAGCAGTACTTC.

The chain recombines TRBV11-3 with TRBJ2-7; D is unclear. Deletions cut 2 bases from V and 7 bases from J, with 12 bases between. Germline CDR1 is SGHNT and CDR2 is YENEEA. The CDR3 has 13 residues. CDR3 in DNA: TGTGCCAGCAGCTTATACCCGTCCAGGGAGCAGTACTTC. It yields the protein CASSLYPSREQYF.

The CDR3 is CASSETGRVQGGQHF. DNA for the CDR3: TGTGCCAGCAGTGAAACCGGTCGTGTCCAGGGGGGCCAGCATTTT. The chain employs TRBV6-1 and TRBJ1-5; 7 nucleotides align to TRBD1. The CDR3 is 15 residues long. Per the germline V gene, CDR1 is MNHNS and CDR2 is SASEGT. Trimming cost V 2 bases and J 12 bases; bases outside gene matches: 13.

The chain employs TRBV5-1 and TRBJ2-1; TRBD1 matches at 7 bases. Losses at the gene ends were 0 bases for V and 0 bases for J; bases not matched to a gene: 6. CDR1 and CDR2 (germline): SGHRS, YFSETQ. This CDR3 region has 17 residues. CDR3 DNA sequence: TGCGCCAGCAGCTTGGACAGGGGATTTAGCTCCTACAATGAGCAGTTCTTC. Its protein is CASSLDRGFSSYNEQFF.

This clone was seen just once. This chain uses TRBV4-1 with TRBJ2-3; 10 bases fit TRBD2. The ends lost 3 bases at V and 10 bases at J; junction bases unmatched: 16. The CDR3 covers 17 residues. CDR1 and CDR2 (germline): MGHRA, YSYEKL. CDR3 region: CASSHQRGLAGAWAQYF. Written as DNA, the CDR3 is TGCGCCAGCAGCCATCAAAGGGGCCTAGCGGGAGCATGGGCGCAGTATTTT.

The genes are TRBV30 and TRBJ1-3; D gene ambiguous. Germline V gene data show CDR1 as GTSNPN and CDR2 as SVGIG (reference sequence). The CDR3 extends over 14 amino acids. The V end was cut by 2 bases, the J end by 0 bases, with 8 bases between. CDR3 sequence reads: CAWSNGPSGNTIYF. The CDR3 coding sequence is TGTGCCTGGAGTAATGGGCCCTCTGGAAACACCATATATTTT.

The J gene is TRBJ2-5, the V gene TRBV12-3 or TRBV12-4; tentative D call: TRBD2 (7 bases). The CDR3 has 13 residues. The chain's CDR3 is CARGGALTKTQYF. DNA for the CDR3: TGTGCTAGGGGGGGCGCCTTAACCAAGACCCAGTACTTC.